This T cell receptor beta chain was identified in a study of blood T cell repertoires in COVID-19. Across the study: Samples representing acute and convalescent COVID-19 were sourced from the United States, Italy and Spain. Sample material is recorded as cDNA or gDNA derived from T cells, B-cell-depleted T cells, or PBMCs.

The CDR3 has 15 amino acids. The V gene's germline CDR1 is LGHDT and CDR2 YNNKEL (reference sequence). Trimming removed 2 bases from V and 7 bases from J, with 15 bases in between. Original processing notes: How many nucleated cells were present was estimated from reference gene primer amplification. Measured with immunoSEQ multiplex PCR; TCRdb has only the in-frame clones, and not every one. Clone size and V and J calls were adopted from that table, with D and trimming inferred from the DNA. The sample holds about 150,000 clones, about 87% seen once. What was sequenced was peripheral blood. This TCR was sampled from an elderly man with acute or convalescent COVID-19. The chain is built from TRBV3-1 (or the pseudogene TRBV3-2) and TRBJ1-3; D call uncertain. The CDR3 spells CASSQRVGTGNTIYF. In DNA form, the CDR3 reads TGTGCCAGCAGCCAACGTGTTGGTACCGGGAACACCATATATTTT.